This T cell receptor beta chain was sequenced in a study of T cell responses to AZD1222 COVID-19 vaccine. Whole-study findings and limits: Females outnumbered males among donors, who were mostly white British; clonal diversity was possibly underestimated. Unmutated regions of variants are reportedly targeted by nearly half of spike-specific TCRs.

About this clone itself: Its specificity is not known.

Method: immunoSEQ multiplex PCR; TCRdb's copy keeps in-frame clones and lacks some. The sample shows roughly 150,000 clones, less than 95% of them seen only once. This TCR derives from an adult who received the AZD1222 COVID-19 vaccine. Sequenced here: peripheral blood, sampled 28 days after the second AZD1222 dose.

CDR3: CASSSDYRGHAGEQYF. Written as DNA, the CDR3 is TGTGCCAGCAGTTCCGACTACAGGGGGCATGCGGGGGAGCAGTACTTC. The chain carries TRBV27 and TRBJ2-7, with 9 nucleotides matching TRBD1. CDR3 length: 16 residues. After removal of 4 bases from V and 7 bases from J, the junction contained 14 bases not matched to a gene. Germline-derived CDR1 and CDR2 are MNHEY and SMNVEV (reference sequence).